Reported below is one T cell receptor (beta chain). The data originate from a study of T cells after posttransplantation cyclophosphamide. The length of the CDR3 is 16 residues. Germline loops: CDR1 SGHVS, CDR2 FNYEAQ. Trimming took off 2 bases at V and 7 bases at J, with 17 bases between the two ends. Clones were sequenced by immunoSEQ multiplex PCR, and TCRdb holds only the in-frame ones, with some missing. The sample includes some 66,000 clones, 90% to 95% of them seen just once. This rearrangement joins TRBV7-6 to TRBJ1-4; D is undetermined. The sample consisted of PBMCs. This TCR was sampled from a woman aged 30 to 39 in good health and a related stem cell transplant donor. The CDR3 nucleotides are TGTGCCAGCAGCTTAAGTAGCGGGCCGGACCCTGAAAAACTGTTTTTT. Its translation: CASSLSSGPDPEKLFF. Full variable domain (remainder filled in from reference TRBV7-6 and TRBJ1-4): GAGVSQSPRYKVTKRGQDVALRCDPISGHVSLYWYRQALGQGPEFLTYFNYEAQQDKSGLPNDRFSAERPEGSISTLTIQRTEQRDSAMYRCASSLSSGPDPEKLFFGSGTQLSVL.